This T cell receptor beta chain derives from a study of CD8+CD57+ T cells in acquired aplastic anemia. Overall study results and limits: Found in both controls and patients were 25 to 35 CD8+ CDR3 sequences.

Selection for sequencing was limited to patients who had shown CD8+CD57+ cell expansion by flow cytometry. The use of genomic DNA as template underpinned the TCR beta VDJ and CDR3 profiling. Each CDR3 protein is one row after TCRdb ran MiXCR on the reads. The table has under 200,000 distinct CDR3 sequences, around 48% seen once. This clonotype appeared many times. Its antigen is unknown. Sequencing was carried out using sorted CD4+, CD8+, or CD8+CD57+ T cells (not recorded which) from PBMCs. The clonotype was recovered from a human donor with aplastic anemia.

The CDR3 loop reads CASSTDRGNQPQHF. The CDR3 nucleotides read TGTGCCAGTAGCACAGACAGGGGCAATCAGCCCCAGCATTTT. The rearrangement links TRBV19 to TRBJ1-5; 7 positions agree with TRBD1. This CDR3 contains 14 residues. The junction had 4 bases not matched to a gene; V was cut back by 6 bases and J by 2 bases. Germline V CDR1 and CDR2: LNHDA, SQIVND (reference sequence).